A single T cell receptor (beta chain) is shown here with its context. Treatment of the donors consisted of nivolumab and ipilimumab (plus aspirin, low-dose cyclophosphamide and low-dose radiotherapy). Each patient who was eligible had an advanced solid tumor with no tumor-infiltrating lymphocytes. These data belong to a study of low-dose radiotherapy and immunotherapy resistance in tumors. The wider study: The study delivered 0.5 Gy per fraction every 2 weeks to Cohort 1, totaling 6.5 Gy.

V was clipped by 5 bases and J by 6 bases, with 17 bases between them. The CDR3 has 14 amino acids. Germline CDR1 DFQATT, CDR2 SNEGSKA (reference sequence). Gene-specific TRAV and TRBV primers were used for first-strand cDNA, covering alpha and beta chains. It was with a constant-region primer and a V-primer adapter that TCRs were amplified over roughly 18 PCR cycles. TCRdb processed the reads anew with MiXCR; each CDR3 protein has one entry. The table shows 6,000 to 9,000 distinct CDR3 sequences, with approximately 80% occurring only once. The sequence was collected from a human donor with advanced metastatic prostate, ovarian, gallbladder or colorectal cancer (not recorded which). This table probably holds off-target reads from a library built for another chain. The V gene is TRBV20-1, the J gene TRBJ2-1, with D hard to call. The CDR3 region has the DNA TGCAGTGCTCGTTCCGCGGCAGGACCCAATGAGCAGTTCTTC. Protein: CSARSAAGPNEQFF.